Shown below are 11 T cell receptor beta chains from a single sample sequenced in a study of cytomegalovirus exposure and HLA in healthy donors. PCR involved 60 Vbeta and 13 Jbeta primers. Method: immunoSEQ multiplex PCR; TCRdb's copy keeps in-frame clones and lacks some. The sample has under 150,000 clones, and its top ten clones hold roughly 1.4%. The sample comprised PBMCs. The receptors derive from a woman in her 40s in good health and CMV-seronegative.

The gene calls are TRBV5-1 and TRBJ2-3; 7 bases fit TRBD2. J gave up 3 bases and V 1 base, and 8 bases lay outside the gene matches. The CDR3 totals 16 residues. Looked up from germline, CDR1 is SGHRS and CDR2 is YFSETQ. CDR3 protein: CASSLRAGYVTDTQYF. DNA of the CDR3: TGCGCCAGCAGCTTGAGAGCGGGATACGTTACAGATACGCAGTATTTT.

This chain joins TRBV7-9 and TRBJ2-3; unclear D gene. The V gene's germline CDR1 is SEHNR and CDR2 FQNEAQ (reference sequence). V lost 5 bases and J 2 bases, leaving 8 bases between the germline ends. This CDR3 is built from 13 residues. The CDR3 here is CASSPSPTDTQYF. The CDR3 coding sequence is TGTGCCAGCAGCCCCTCCCCCACAGATACGCAGTATTTT.

The chain employs TRBV6-1 and TRBJ2-7, with D possibly TRBD1 on 5 matching bases. From germline, CDR1 is MNHNS and CDR2 SASEGT. The CDR3 has 15 amino acids. V shed 2 bases and J shed 3 bases, with 14 bases lying between them. The CDR3: CASSENVGRVYEQYV. In DNA, the CDR3 is TGTGCCAGCAGTGAAAATGTAGGCAGGGTCTACGAGCAGTACGTC.

The genes are TRBV28 and TRBJ1-4; D gene ambiguous. Looked up from germline, CDR1 is MDHEN and CDR2 is SYDVKM. The CDR3 contains 14 residues. V shed 5 bases and J shed 1 base, with 8 bases lying between them. CDR3 sequence (DNA): TGTGCCAGCAGTCGGAGTGGAACTAATGAAAAACTGTTTTTT. It translates to CASSRSGTNEKLFF.

To note about this clone: Its ends do not fully match the called genes, so a read error is possible. The V call is TRBV7-3, the J call TRBJ2-1; 9 nucleotides agree with TRBD1. The CDR3 length is 13 residues. The V gene's germline CDR1 is SGHTA and CDR2 FQGTGA. The CDR3, as DNA: TGTGCCAGCAGCTTGGGGACAGGGAATGGGCAGTTCTTC. Its translation: CASSLGTGNGQFF.

The chain combines TRBV2 with TRBJ2-3; the match to TRBD2 covers 9 bases. The CDR3 runs to 15 residues. Germline V gene data show CDR1 as SNHLY and CDR2 as FYNNEI. The V segment lost 8 bases and the J segment 1 base; nucleotides outside the gene matches: 7. CDR3: CASEGVAGGTDTQYF. The CDR3 DNA follows: TGTGCCAGCGAGGGGGTAGCGGGGGGCACAGATACGCAGTATTTT. Full variable domain (outside the CDR3, taken from reference TRBV2 and TRBJ2-3): EPEVTQTPSHQVTQMGQEVILRCVPISNHLYFYWYRQILGQKVEFLVSFYNNEISEKSEIFDDQFSVERPDGSNFTLKIRSTKLEDSAMYFCASEGVAGGTDTQYFGPGTRLTVL.

V usage is TRBV18 and J usage is TRBJ2-5; a possible D gene is TRBD1 (8 bases). CDR3 length: 16 residues. V lost 1 base and J 1 base, leaving 13 bases between the germline ends. The germline V gene has CDR1 KGHSH and CDR2 LQKENI. DNA for the CDR3: TGTGCCAGCTCACCACAAACAGGGGGGGTCCAAGAGACCCAGTACTTC. As protein: CASSPQTGGVQETQYF.

The CDR3 DNA reads as TGTGCCAGCAGCTCAGGGACAGAGAACACTGAAGCTTTCTTT. Its translation is CASSSGTENTEAFF. This chain uses TRBV5-4 with TRBJ1-1, with 7 bases matching TRBD1. The CDR3 loop spans 14 amino acids. The germline CDR1 and CDR2 sequences are SGHNT and YYREEE (reference sequence). J lost 1 base, V lost 3 bases, and 3 bases had no gene match. Combining the CDR3 with reference TRBV5-4 and TRBJ1-1 gives the whole variable domain ETGVTQSPTHLIKTRGQQVTLRCSSQSGHNTVSWYQQALGQGPQFIFQYYREEENGRGNFPPRFSGLQFPNYSSELNVNALELDDSALYLCASSSGTENTEAFFGQGTRLTVV.

The V and J genes are TRBV9 and TRBJ2-5, with D possibly matching TRBD1 (6 bases). Trimming took 0 bases from V and 1 from J, leaving 13 bases between them. The CDR3 spans 16 residues. Per the germline V gene, CDR1 is SGDLS and CDR2 is YYNGEE. The CDR3 is CASSVEQGTGQETQYF. As DNA, the CDR3 is TGTGCCAGCAGCGTAGAGCAGGGGACGGGCCAAGAGACCCAGTACTTC.

The chain employs TRBV5-6 and TRBJ2-5; tentatively, D is TRBD1 (6 bases). This CDR3 comprises 16 residues. CDR1 and CDR2 from the germline V gene are SGHDT and YYEEEE. V was shortened by 5 bases and J by 1 base, with 18 bases between the two germline ends. CDR3 sequence (DNA): TGTGCCAGCAGTATGGTGGGGGCAGCCGCCCAAGAGACCCAGTACTTC. It encodes CASSMVGAAAQETQYF.

V is TRBV28 and J is TRBJ1-2; D ambiguous. Germline V CDR1 and CDR2: MDHEN, SYDVKM. The CDR3 consists of 13 residues. V was clipped by 6 bases and J by 8 bases, with 16 bases between them. The CDR3 coding sequence is TGTGCCAGCAGGACATCCGGCTACAAGGGCTACACCTTC. This sequence encodes CASRTSGYKGYTF.